This T cell receptor (beta chain) was identified during a study of neurological immune-mediated disorders. The study's findings and limits: Patients with HTLV-1-associated myelopathy had the highest level of TCR clonal expansion, whereas patients with multiple sclerosis had the lowest level, falling beneath the level found in healthy controls. Clinical and MRI features did not associate with the cluster found in multiple sclerosis patients.

At least ten counts were recorded for this clonotype. Its target is not known. The time point is: longitudinal time-point 2. One entry per CDR3 protein results from TCRdb running MiXCR on the 5' RACE reads. Among tens of thousands of distinct CDR3 sequences listed, about 5% were seen once. Trimming removed 5 bases from V and 0 bases from J, with 8 bases in between. Germline-derived CDR1 and CDR2 are SEHNR and FQNEAQ (reference sequence). The length of the CDR3 is 15 residues. This clonotype originated in a woman aged 55 to 70 with multiple sclerosis. Sequences were obtained from PBMCs. The chain uses TRBV7-9 and TRBJ2-6; D unclear. The CDR3 DNA is TGTGCCAGCAGCCCCGCCGGCTCTGGGGCCAACGTCCTGACTTTC. Translated: CASSPAGSGANVLTF.